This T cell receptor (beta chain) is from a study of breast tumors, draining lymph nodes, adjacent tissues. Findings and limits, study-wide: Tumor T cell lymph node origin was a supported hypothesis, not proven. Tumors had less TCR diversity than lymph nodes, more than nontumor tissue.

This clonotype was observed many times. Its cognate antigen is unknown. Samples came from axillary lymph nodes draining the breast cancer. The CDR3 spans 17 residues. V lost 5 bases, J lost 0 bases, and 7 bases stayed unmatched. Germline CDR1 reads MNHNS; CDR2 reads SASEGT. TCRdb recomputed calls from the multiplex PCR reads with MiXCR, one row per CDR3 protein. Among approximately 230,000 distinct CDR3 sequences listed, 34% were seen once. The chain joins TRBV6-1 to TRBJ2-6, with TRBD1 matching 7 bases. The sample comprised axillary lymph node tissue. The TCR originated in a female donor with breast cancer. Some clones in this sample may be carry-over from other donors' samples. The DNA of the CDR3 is TGTGCCAGCAGTTTCCGGACAGGTCGCTCTGGGGCCAACGTCCTGACTTTC. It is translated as CASSFRTGRSGANVLTF.